The TCR beta chain described here comes from a study of cytomegalovirus exposure and HLA in healthy donors. With respect to this clone: Its antigen is not known.

Assay used: immunoSEQ multiplex PCR; TCRdb lists only in-frame clones, some missing. The repertoire holds around 200,000 clones, with about 81% as singletons. This CDR3 is built from 14 residues. Germline CDR1 reads SGDLS; CDR2 reads YYNGEE. The V end was cut by 2 bases, the J end by 4 bases, with 9 bases between. Study-level results: Rarity marked most TCR sequences, yet some public TCRs occurred in many donors. A later analysis found first-cohort TCR clusters tended to co-occur in the 90 to 150 validation repertoires. The study designated 164 TCR beta chains cytomegalovirus-associated.

The donors formed part of the approximately 130-subject validation cohort, distinct from the roughly 630-subject first cohort. This TCR was sampled from a young woman in good health and CMV-seronegative. The sequencing sample was made of PBMCs. The rearrangement uses TRBV9 and TRBJ2-2, with a weak D call TRBD1 (5 bases). The CDR3 here is CASSVTVTTGELFF. CDR3 nucleotides: TGTGCCAGCAGCGTGACAGTTACCACCGGGGAGCTGTTTTTT.